This TCR beta chain originates from a study of cytomegalovirus exposure and HLA in healthy donors. Primers: 60 Vbeta forward and 13 Jbeta reverse. TCRdb keeps only in-frame clones here, not all; method: immunoSEQ multiplex PCR. The top ten hold 1.5% of the sample, which has more than 150,000 clones, 82% seen once. As regards this clone: What it binds is unknown.

CDR1 and CDR2 from the germline V gene are SGHTA and FQGNSA. This CDR3 region has 14 residues. V was shortened by 1 base and J by 5 bases, with 11 bases between the two germline ends. Study results and limitations: Among TCR beta chains of equal frequency, HLA-associated ones were more clonally expanded in a later analysis. Evidence from a later analysis indicated that most CMV-associated TCR beta chains looked HLA-restricted. The listing of 150 to 200 TCR beta chains classed them as cytomegalovirus-associated. Sequencing artifact likely explains a cluster of highly shared sequence variants.

Sequencing was carried out using PBMCs. The rearrangement links TRBV7-2 to TRBJ1-2; TRBD1 might be the D (6 bases). The source of this sequence is a man in his forties in good health and CMV-seronegative. The CDR3 nucleotides read TGTGCCAGCAGCTTAGGTTGGACAGATTATGGCTACACCTTC. Translated, it gives CASSLGWTDYGYTF.